The present TCR beta chain was sequenced within a study of T cell responses to AZD1222 COVID-19 vaccine. Study-wide results and caveats: Unmutated regions of variants are reportedly targeted by nearly half of spike-specific TCRs. Donor demographics were predominantly white British with a female majority; clonal diversity may be underestimated. After two AZD1222 doses, spike-specific TCR breadth and depth rose versus day 0.

Clones were sequenced by immunoSEQ multiplex PCR, and TCRdb holds only the in-frame ones, with some missing. The sample carries around 110,000 clones, around 94% recorded once. For this clone: What it binds is unknown.

The material sequenced was peripheral blood, taken 28 days after the second AZD1222 dose. This TCR was sampled from an adult who received the AZD1222 COVID-19 vaccine.

The CDR3 bases are TGTGCCAGCAGCATTAGGACAGGGGGCGCGTGGTACCCTGAAGCTTTCTTT. This translates into CASSIRTGGAWYPEAFF. The chain recombines TRBV5-4 with TRBJ1-1; 11 bases match TRBD1. With 4 bases clipped from V and 6 bases from J, the junction kept 14 bases outside the gene matches. The germline CDR1 and CDR2 sequences are SGHNT and YYREEE (reference sequence). This CDR3 spans 17 amino acids.